The TCR beta chain described here comes from a study of blood T cells in healthy people across ages. A second 7 to 11 cycle PCR used barcoded and J-beta primers. TCRdb called the 5' RACE reads again in MiXCR, with one record for every CDR3 protein. The repertoire includes about 640,000 distinct CDR3 sequences, under 70% of them detected once, and over 30% sits in the top ten. The CDR3 has 14 residues. Germline-derived CDR1 and CDR2 are ENHRY and SYGVKD. With V trimmed by 11 bases and J by 0 bases, 10 bases remained unmatched. V usage is TRBV10-3 and J usage is TRBJ2-7; 7 nucleotides align to TRBD1. This receptor was taken from a man aged 60 to 75 in good health. Source material: blood. Here the CDR3 DNA reads TGTGCCGCAACCGGGACAGCTCTCTCCTACGAGCAGTACTTC. Its protein is CAATGTALSYEQYF.